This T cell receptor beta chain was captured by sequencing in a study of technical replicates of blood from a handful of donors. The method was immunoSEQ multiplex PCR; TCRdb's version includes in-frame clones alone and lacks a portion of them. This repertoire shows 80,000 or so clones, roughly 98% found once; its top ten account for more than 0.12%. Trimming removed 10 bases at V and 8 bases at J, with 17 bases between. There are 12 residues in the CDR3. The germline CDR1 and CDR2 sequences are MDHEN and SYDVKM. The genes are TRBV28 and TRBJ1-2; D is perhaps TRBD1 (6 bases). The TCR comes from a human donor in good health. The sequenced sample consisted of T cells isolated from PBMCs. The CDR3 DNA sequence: TGTGCCACACAAGGACAGCCGGGGGGCTACACCTTC. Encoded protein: CATQGQPGGYTF.